This T cell receptor (beta chain) was observed in a study of CD8 T cells in ankylosing spondylitis. General study points: Ankylosing spondylitis blood seemed to carry a telltale TCR beta motif made of eight highly homologous variants. Significant enrichment of disease-linked clones was reported in matched ankylosing spondylitis synovial fluid.

V was clipped by 4 bases and J by 6 bases; unmatched bases: 9. From germline, CDR1 is KGHDR and CDR2 SFDVKD. The CDR3 is 16 amino acids. It was by quantitative 5'-RACE with molecular barcodes that TCR beta libraries were made. TCRdb reanalysed the 5' RACE reads using MiXCR and keeps one entry per CDR3 protein. The profile shows fewer than 500,000 distinct CDR3 sequences, approximately 20% of them singletons. For this clonotype: Its target is not known.

This receptor was taken from a male donor with ankylosing spondylitis. The material sequenced was blood, either unsorted or a sorted T cell fraction (not recorded which). The rearrangement links TRBV24-1 to TRBJ2-1; TRBD1 agrees at 9 bases. CDR3 sequence: CATSDPGTGRINEQFF. The CDR3 nucleotides are TGTGCCACCAGTGACCCAGGGACAGGGAGGATCAATGAGCAGTTCTTC.